What follows describes a single T cell receptor beta chain. Its target is not known. The CDR3 runs to 15 residues. From germline, CDR1 is SGHTA and CDR2 FQGTGA. The junction had 8 bases not matched to a gene; V was cut back by 5 bases and J by 4 bases. The sample comes from a study of cytomegalovirus exposure and HLA in healthy donors. Study-wide results and limits: The majority of CMV-associated TCR beta chains were reported as apparently HLA-restricted in a later analysis. Accounts indicate the classifier identified cytomegalovirus status with strong specificity and sensitivity.

Amplification used 60 Vbeta primers and 13 Jbeta primers. Clones were sequenced by immunoSEQ multiplex PCR, and TCRdb holds only the in-frame ones, with some missing. The sample lists roughly 150,000 clones; 70% to 80% were seen once. This chain connects TRBV7-3 to TRBJ2-3; 8 bases match TRBD2. The receptor comes from a woman aged 40 to 50 in good health and CMV-seronegative. Specimen: PBMCs. The CDR3 spells CASSQAAGVADTQYF. For the CDR3, the DNA is TGTGCCAGCAGCCAGGCAGCGGGAGTGGCAGATACGCAGTATTTT.